Below are 5 T cell receptor beta chains sequenced from a single sample in a study of T-cell reconstitution after alpha-beta-depleted transplantation in children. Preparation of the TCRbeta library involved a method that used unique molecular identifiers. Each CDR3 protein gets one entry after TCRdb re-called the PCR reads with MiXCR. The sample contains about 200,000 distinct CDR3 sequences, 14% to 15% of which appear only once. Sequenced here: PBMCs from the stem cell graft donor, sampled from the stem cell graft. The receptors were sampled from a human donor who donated a stem cell graft to a child with acute lymphoblastic leukemia.

This clonotype was counted many times. This chain uses TRBV24-1 with TRBJ2-3, with D perhaps being TRBD1 or TRBD2 (5 bases each). CDR1 and CDR2 from the germline V gene are KGHDR and SFDVKD. V was pared by 7 bases and J by 1 base, with 20 bases between. The CDR3 is made up of 17 amino acids. This chain's CDR3 is CATSNSLGPRRTDTQYF. The CDR3 region has the DNA TGTGCCACCAGCAACTCTCTGGGACCCCGACGCACAGATACGCAGTATTTT.

In its sample, this clonotype was seen many times. The rearrangement joins TRBV29-1 to TRBJ2-2; D not resolved. The CDR3 covers 14 residues. V was pared by 7 bases and J by 6 bases, with 18 bases between. In germline, CDR1 is SQVTM, CDR2 ANQGSEA. CDR3 nucleotides: TGCAGCGCTTCAGGCCAGACAATTGCCGGGGAGCTGTTTTTT. It translates to CSASGQTIAGELFF.

This clonotype was recorded many times. This chain links TRBV12-3 or TRBV12-4 with TRBJ2-7; a possible D gene is TRBD1 (6 bases). V was shortened by 1 base and J by 0 bases, with 19 bases between the two germline ends. The CDR3 runs to 18 residues. The DNA of the CDR3 is TGTGCCAGCAGTTTAGACGACAGAGCTACAGGGAGCTCCTACGAGCAGTACTTC. Amino acid sequence: CASSLDDRATGSSYEQYF.

The chain joins TRBV10-3 to TRBJ2-1, with 14 nucleotides matching TRBD2. Germline V gene sequence: CDR1 ENHRY, CDR2 SYGVKD. Germline trimming cut 0 bases from V and 0 bases from J; bases unmatched to any gene: 10. The CDR3 loop spans 21 amino acids. The CDR3: CAISESKWTSGRTSSYNEQFF. As DNA, the CDR3 is TGTGCCATCAGTGAGTCGAAATGGACTAGCGGGAGGACTAGCTCCTACAATGAGCAGTTCTTC.

This clonotype was found many times. This chain uses TRBV11-3 with TRBJ2-3, with D possibly TRBD1 on 5 matching bases. The germline V and J ends were trimmed by 4 bases and 7 bases, with 21 bases remaining between them. The V gene's germline CDR1 is SGHNT and CDR2 YENEEA. This CDR3 spans 16 amino acids. CDR3 DNA sequence: TGTGCCAGCAGCTCGCCAGGGTCCCCCGCCGCGAATACGCAGTATTTT. Translating it yields CASSSPGSPAANTQYF.